This passage covers 4 T cell receptor beta chains from one sample sequenced in a study of cytomegalovirus exposure and HLA in healthy donors listed by TCRdb under 2017. To prepare the library, the immunoSEQ multiplex PCR assay was applied. For the multiplex PCR, a mixture combining 60 forward primers for TCR Vbeta segments and 13 reverse primers for TCR Jbeta segments was used. TCRdb retrieved this table from immuneACCESS and kept in-frame rearrangements only. Not all clones are present; in checked studies, unresolved V genes account for under half, and no reason is known for the remainder. This sample holds roughly 290,000 clones; about 87% were observed only once. The ten largest account for roughly 2.3% of the sample. The material sequenced was PBMCs. Receptor source: a woman aged 18-29 years in good health and CMV-seronegative.

The V and J genes are TRBV6-5 and TRBJ2-5; TRBD2 might be the D (6 bases). The DNA end favors TRBJ2-7, so the J call may be wrong. The CDR3 runs 16 residues. Germline assignment: CDR1 MNHEY and CDR2 SVGAGI. The CDR3 region is CASSYGGKRGNYEQYF. CDR3 bases: TGTGCCAGCAGTTACGGCGGGAAGCGTGGAAACTACGAGCAGTACTTC.

The V gene is TRBV6-4, the J gene TRBJ2-1; D possibly corresponds to TRBD1 (5 bases). Trimming took off 2 bases at V and 10 bases at J, with 12 bases between the two ends. This CDR3 region has 13 residues. Germline CDR1 MRHNA, CDR2 SNTAGT. The CDR3 region is CASSDRQGKEQFF. The CDR3 DNA reads TGTGCCAGCAGTGACAGGCAGGGTAAGGAGCAGTTCTTC.

The V call is TRBV2, the J call TRBJ1-4; D not certain. This CDR3 is built from 12 residues. CDR1 and CDR2 from the germline V gene are SNHLY and FYNNEI. Trimming stripped 0 bases from V and 8 bases from J, with 4 bases between. In DNA, the CDR3 is TGTGCCAGCAGTGAAGCGTCGGAAAAACTGTTTTTT. Amino acid sequence: CASSEASEKLFF.

Remarks on this clone: Other nucleotide sequences in the sample specify the same CDR3. J is TRBJ2-7 and V is TRBV6-5; the match to TRBD1 covers 7 bases. The junction had 8 bases not matched to a gene; V was cut back by 6 bases and J by 3 bases. The germline V gene has CDR1 MNHEY and CDR2 SVGAGI. The CDR3 totals 14 residues. Here the CDR3 reads CASSSRTGLYEQYF. The CDR3 coding sequence is TGTGCCAGCAGCTCGCGGACAGGTCTCTACGAGCAGTACTTC.